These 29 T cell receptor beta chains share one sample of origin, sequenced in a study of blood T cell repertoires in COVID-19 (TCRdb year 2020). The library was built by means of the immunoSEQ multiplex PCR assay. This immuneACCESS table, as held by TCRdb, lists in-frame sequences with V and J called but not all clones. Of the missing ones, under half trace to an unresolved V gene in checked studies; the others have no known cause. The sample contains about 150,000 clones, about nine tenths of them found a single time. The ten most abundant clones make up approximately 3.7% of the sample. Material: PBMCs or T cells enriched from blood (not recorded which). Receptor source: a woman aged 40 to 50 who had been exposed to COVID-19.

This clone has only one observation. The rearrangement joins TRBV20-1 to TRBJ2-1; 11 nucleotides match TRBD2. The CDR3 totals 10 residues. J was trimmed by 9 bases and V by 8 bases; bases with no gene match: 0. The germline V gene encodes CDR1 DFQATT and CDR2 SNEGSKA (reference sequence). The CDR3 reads CSLAGGEQFF. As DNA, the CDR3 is TGCAGTCTAGCGGGAGGTGAGCAGTTCTTC.

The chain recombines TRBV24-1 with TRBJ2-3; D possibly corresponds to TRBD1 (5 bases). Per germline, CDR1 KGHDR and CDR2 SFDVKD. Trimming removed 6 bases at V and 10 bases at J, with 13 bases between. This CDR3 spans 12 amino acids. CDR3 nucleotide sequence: TGTGCCACCAGTATGGGTGGGGCCGCGCAGTATTTT. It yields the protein CATSMGGAAQYF.

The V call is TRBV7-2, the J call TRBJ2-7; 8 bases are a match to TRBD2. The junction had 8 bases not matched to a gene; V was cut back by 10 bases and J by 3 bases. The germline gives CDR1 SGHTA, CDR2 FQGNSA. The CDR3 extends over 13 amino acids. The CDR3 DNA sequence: TGTGCCACTTCGCGGACTAGCATCTACGAGCAGTACTTC. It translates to CATSRTSIYEQYF.

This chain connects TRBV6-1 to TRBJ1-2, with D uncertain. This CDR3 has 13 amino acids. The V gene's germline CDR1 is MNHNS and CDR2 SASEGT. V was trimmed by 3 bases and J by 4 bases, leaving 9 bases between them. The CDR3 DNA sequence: TGTGCCAGCAGTGACGCGAGACTCTATGGCTACACCTTC. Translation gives CASSDARLYGYTF.

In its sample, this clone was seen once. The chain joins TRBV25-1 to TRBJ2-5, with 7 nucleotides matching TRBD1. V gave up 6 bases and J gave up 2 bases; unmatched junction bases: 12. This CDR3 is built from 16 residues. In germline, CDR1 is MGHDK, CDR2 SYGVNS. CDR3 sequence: CASRSKGGRGQETQYF. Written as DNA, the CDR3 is TGTGCCAGCAGGTCAAAAGGGGGCAGGGGGCAAGAGACCCAGTACTTC. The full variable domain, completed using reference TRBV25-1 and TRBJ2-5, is EADIYQTPRYLVIGTGKKITLECSQTMGHDKMYWYQQDPGMELHLIHYSYGVNSTEKGDLSSESTVSRIRTEHFPLTLESARPSHTSQYLCASRSKGGRGQETQYFGPGTRLLVL.

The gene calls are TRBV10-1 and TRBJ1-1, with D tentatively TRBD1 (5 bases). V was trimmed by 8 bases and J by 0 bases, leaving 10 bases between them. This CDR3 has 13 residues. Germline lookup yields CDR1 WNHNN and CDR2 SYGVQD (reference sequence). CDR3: CASQDNLNTEAFF. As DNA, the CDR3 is TGCGCCAGCCAGGACAACCTGAACACTGAAGCTTTCTTT.

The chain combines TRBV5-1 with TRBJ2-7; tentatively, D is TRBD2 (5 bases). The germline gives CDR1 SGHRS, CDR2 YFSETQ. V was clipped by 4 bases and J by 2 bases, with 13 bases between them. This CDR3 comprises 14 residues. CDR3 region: CASSENGGTYEQYF. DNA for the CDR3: TGCGCCAGCAGCGAGAATGGAGGAACCTACGAGCAGTACTTC.

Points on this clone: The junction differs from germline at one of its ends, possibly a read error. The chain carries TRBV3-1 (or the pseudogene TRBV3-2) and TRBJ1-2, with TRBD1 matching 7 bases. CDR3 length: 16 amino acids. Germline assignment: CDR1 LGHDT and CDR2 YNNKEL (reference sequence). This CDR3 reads CASSQEVVRGIYGYTF. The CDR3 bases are TGTGCCAGCAGTCAAGAAGTAGTCAGGGGGATCTATGGCTACACCTTC.

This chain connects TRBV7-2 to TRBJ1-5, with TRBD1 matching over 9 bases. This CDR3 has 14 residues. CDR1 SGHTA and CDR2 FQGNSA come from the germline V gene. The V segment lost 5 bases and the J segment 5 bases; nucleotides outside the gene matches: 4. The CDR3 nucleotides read TGTGCCAGCAGCCTGCGACAGGGGGATCAGCCCCAGCATTTT. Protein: CASSLRQGDQPQHF.

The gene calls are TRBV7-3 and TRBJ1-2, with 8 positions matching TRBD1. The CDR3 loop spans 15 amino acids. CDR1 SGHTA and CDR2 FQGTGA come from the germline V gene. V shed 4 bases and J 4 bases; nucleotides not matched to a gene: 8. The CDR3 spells CASSSAGTGPYGYTF. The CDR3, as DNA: TGTGCCAGCAGCTCCGCCGGGACAGGTCCCTATGGCTACACCTTC.

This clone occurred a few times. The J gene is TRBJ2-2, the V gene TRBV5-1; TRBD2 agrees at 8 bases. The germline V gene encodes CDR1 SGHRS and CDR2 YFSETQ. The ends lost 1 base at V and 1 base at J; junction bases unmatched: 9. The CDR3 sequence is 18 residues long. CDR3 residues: CASSLRVAGPLNTGELFF. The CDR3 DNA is TGCGCCAGCAGCTTGAGGGTAGCGGGGCCCCTGAACACCGGGGAGCTGTTTTTT.

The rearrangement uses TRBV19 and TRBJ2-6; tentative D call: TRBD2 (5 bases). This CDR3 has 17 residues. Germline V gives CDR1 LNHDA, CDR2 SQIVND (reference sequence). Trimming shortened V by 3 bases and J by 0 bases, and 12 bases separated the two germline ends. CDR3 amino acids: CASSIGEIFSGANVLTF. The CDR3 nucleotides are TGTGCCAGTAGTATCGGGGAGATCTTCTCTGGGGCCAACGTCCTGACTTTC.

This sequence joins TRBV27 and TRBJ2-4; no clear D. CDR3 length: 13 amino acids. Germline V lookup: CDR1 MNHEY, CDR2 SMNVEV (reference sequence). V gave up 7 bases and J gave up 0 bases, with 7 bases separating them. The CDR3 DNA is TGTGCCAGCACCGGTGGAGCCAAAAACATTCAGTACTTC. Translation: CASTGGAKNIQYF.

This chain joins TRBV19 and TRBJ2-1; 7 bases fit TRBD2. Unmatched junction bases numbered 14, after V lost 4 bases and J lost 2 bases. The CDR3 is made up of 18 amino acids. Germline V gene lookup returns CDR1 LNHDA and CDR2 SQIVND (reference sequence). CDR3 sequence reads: CASSTHGGRGSPYNEQFF. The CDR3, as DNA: TGTGCCAGTAGTACTCACGGGGGACGCGGGAGTCCCTACAATGAGCAGTTCTTC.

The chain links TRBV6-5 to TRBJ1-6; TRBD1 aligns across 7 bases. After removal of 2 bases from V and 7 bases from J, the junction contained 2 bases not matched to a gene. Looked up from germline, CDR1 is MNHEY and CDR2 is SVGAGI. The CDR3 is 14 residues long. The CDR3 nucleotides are TGTGCCAGCAGTTACCAGGGGGAGAATTCACCCCTCCACTTT. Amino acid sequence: CASSYQGENSPLHF.

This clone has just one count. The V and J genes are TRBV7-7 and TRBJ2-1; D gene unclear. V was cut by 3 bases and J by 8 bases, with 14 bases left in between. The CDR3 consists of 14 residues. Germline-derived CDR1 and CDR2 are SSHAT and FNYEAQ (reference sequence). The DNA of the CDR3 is TGTGCCAGCAGCTTGTTTGATAATCGGGATGAGCAGTTCTTC. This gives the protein CASSLFDNRDEQFF.

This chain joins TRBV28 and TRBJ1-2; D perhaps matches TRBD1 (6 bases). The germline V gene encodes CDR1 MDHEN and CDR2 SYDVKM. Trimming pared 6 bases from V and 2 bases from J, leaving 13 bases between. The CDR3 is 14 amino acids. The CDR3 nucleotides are TGTGCCAGCAGAGTTTTTACAGGGAACTATGGCTACACCTTC. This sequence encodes CASRVFTGNYGYTF.

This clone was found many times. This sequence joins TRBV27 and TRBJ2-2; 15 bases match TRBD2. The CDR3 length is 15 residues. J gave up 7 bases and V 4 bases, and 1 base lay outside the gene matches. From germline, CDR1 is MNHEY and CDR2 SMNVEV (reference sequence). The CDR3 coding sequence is TGTGCCAGCAGTTGGGGACTAGCGGGAGGCGGGGAGCTGTTTTTT. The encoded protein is CASSWGLAGGGELFF.

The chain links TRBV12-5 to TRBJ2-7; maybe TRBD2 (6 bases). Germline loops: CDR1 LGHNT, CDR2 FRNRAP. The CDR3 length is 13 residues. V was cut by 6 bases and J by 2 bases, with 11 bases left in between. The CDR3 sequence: CASGSGTPYEQYF. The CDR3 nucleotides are TGTGCTAGTGGATCCGGGACTCCCTACGAGCAGTACTTC.

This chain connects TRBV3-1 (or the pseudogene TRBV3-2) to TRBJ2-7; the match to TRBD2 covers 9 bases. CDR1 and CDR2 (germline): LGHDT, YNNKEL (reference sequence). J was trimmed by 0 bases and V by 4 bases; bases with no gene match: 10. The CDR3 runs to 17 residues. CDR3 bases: TGTGCCAGCAGCCCCCACCTCCTAGCGGGAACCTCCTACGAGCAGTACTTC. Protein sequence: CASSPHLLAGTSYEQYF.

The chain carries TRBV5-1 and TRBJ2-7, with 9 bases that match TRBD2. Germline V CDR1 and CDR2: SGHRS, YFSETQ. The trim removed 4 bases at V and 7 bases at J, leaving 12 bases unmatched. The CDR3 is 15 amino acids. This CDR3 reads CASSAAGGKPREQYF. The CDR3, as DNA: TGCGCCAGCAGCGCAGCGGGAGGCAAACCTCGGGAGCAGTACTTC.

The CDR3 DNA reads as TGTGCCAGCAGCCAAGTGGGTAGCGGGAGTATTTTCGGGGAGCTGTTTTTT. It codes for CASSQVGSGSIFGELFF. The rearrangement links TRBV3-1 (or the pseudogene TRBV3-2) to TRBJ2-2; 9 nucleotides match TRBD2. The germline gives CDR1 LGHDT, CDR2 YNNKEL (reference sequence). The V segment lost 1 base and the J segment 7 bases; nucleotides outside the gene matches: 10. The CDR3 consists of 17 residues.

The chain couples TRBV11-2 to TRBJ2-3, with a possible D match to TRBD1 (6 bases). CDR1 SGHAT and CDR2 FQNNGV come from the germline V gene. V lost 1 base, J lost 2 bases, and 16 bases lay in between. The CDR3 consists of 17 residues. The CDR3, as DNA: TGTGCCAGCAGCTTAGGACTGAGGACAGACATCACAGATACGCAGTATTTT. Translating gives CASSLGLRTDITDTQYF.

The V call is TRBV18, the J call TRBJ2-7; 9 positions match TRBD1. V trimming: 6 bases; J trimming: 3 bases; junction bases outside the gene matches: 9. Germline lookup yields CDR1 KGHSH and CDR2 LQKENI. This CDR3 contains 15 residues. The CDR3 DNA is TGTGCCAGCTCCCGGGGACAGGGCTACTTCTACGAGCAGTACTTC. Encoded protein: CASSRGQGYFYEQYF.

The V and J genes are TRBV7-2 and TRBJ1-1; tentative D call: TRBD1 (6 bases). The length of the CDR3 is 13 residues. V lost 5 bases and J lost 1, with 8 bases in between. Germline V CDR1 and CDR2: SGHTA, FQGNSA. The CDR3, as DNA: TGTGCCAGCAGCATGGACAGGAACACTGAAGCTTTCTTT. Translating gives CASSMDRNTEAFF.

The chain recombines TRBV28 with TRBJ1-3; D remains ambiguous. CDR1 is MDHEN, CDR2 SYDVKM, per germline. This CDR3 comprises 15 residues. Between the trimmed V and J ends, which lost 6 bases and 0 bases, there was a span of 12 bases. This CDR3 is CASRGGASSGNTIYF. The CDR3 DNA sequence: TGTGCCAGCAGGGGTGGAGCGAGCTCTGGAAACACCATATATTTT. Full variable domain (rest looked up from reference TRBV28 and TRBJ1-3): DVKVTQSSRYLVKRTGEKVFLECVQDMDHENMFWYRQDPGLGLRLIYFSYDVKMKEKGDIPEGYSVSREKKERFSLILESASTNQTSMYLCASRGGASSGNTIYFGEGSWLTVV.

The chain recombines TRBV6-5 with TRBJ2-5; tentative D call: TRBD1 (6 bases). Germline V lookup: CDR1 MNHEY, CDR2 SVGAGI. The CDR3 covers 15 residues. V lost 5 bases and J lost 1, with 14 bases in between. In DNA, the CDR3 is TGTGCCAGCAGTCGGCGACAGGTCCTCCAAGAGACCCAGTACTTC. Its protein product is CASSRRQVLQETQYF.

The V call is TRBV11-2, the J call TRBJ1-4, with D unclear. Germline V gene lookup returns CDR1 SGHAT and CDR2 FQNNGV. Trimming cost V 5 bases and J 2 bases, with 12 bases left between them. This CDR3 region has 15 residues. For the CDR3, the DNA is TGTGCCAGCAGCCGCGGCTCGGTGACTAATGAAAAACTGTTTTTT. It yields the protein CASSRGSVTNEKLFF.

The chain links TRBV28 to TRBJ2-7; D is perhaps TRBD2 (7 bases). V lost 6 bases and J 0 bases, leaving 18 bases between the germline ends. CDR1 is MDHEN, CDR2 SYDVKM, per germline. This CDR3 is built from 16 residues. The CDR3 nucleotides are TGTGCCAGCAGCCGCCCCGAGGGAGGGGGCTCCTACGAGCAGTACTTC. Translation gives CASSRPEGGGSYEQYF.